One sample yielded the 16 T cell receptor beta chains listed below, sequenced in a study of blood T cell repertoires in COVID-19. Sequencing used immunoSEQ multiplex PCR; TCRdb keeps in-frame clones, though not all of them. The table has 150,000 to 200,000 clones, roughly 80% seen once. Sequenced material: peripheral blood. The source of these receptors is a human donor with acute or convalescent COVID-19. The donor label of this sample is uncertain.

The V call is TRBV6-5, the J call TRBJ2-3; possibly TRBD2 for D (5 bases). V lost 7 bases and J lost 3, with 14 bases in between. There are 14 residues in the CDR3. Looked up from germline, CDR1 is MNHEY and CDR2 is SVGAGI. The CDR3 coding sequence is TGTGCCAGCACAGGAGGTTTGGGGACAGATACGCAGTATTTT. This gives the protein CASTGGLGTDTQYF.

The chain recombines TRBV4-1 with TRBJ2-7; the match to TRBD1 covers 7 bases. There are 14 residues in the CDR3. After removal of 4 bases from V and 3 bases from J, the junction contained 6 bases not matched to a gene. CDR1 is MGHRA, CDR2 YSYEKL, per germline. The CDR3 reads CASSPWTGGYEQYF. As DNA, the CDR3 is TGCGCCAGCAGCCCCTGGACAGGCGGCTACGAGCAGTACTTC.

The CDR3 DNA sequence: TGTGCCTGCTCTTTACCGGGACAGGGTGTTTACGAGCAGTACTTC. Translated: CACSLPGQGVYEQYF. J is TRBJ2-7 and V is TRBV30; 9 bases agree with TRBD1. V lost 6 bases to trimming and J lost 4 bases; unmatched junction nucleotides: 13. Germline V gene lookup returns CDR1 GTSNPN and CDR2 SVGIG (reference sequence). CDR3 length equals 15 residues.

The CDR3 here is CASRQGFDAEAFF. CDR3 DNA sequence: TGTGCCAGCAGACAGGGTTTCGACGCTGAAGCTTTCTTT. V and J are TRBV12-3 or TRBV12-4 and TRBJ1-1; D might be TRBD1 (6 bases). The CDR3 is 13 amino acids. With 6 bases removed from V and 6 bases from J, the gap between germline ends came to 14 bases.

The chain is built from TRBV5-6 and TRBJ1-2; 7 bases are a match to TRBD1. This CDR3 region has 16 residues. Germline CDR1 reads SGHDT; CDR2 reads YYEEEE. Trimming at V came to 1 base and at J to 4 bases, leaving 10 bases not matched to a gene. The CDR3 bases are TGTGCCAGCAGCTTGTTTCTAACAGGGGCCCGCTATGGCTACACCTTC. Its protein is CASSLFLTGARYGYTF.

This chain connects TRBV6-4 to TRBJ2-3; the D gene is possibly TRBD1 (5 bases). The V gene lost 6 bases and the J gene lost 3 bases, with 7 bases spanning the gap. CDR3 size: 12 residues. Germline V gives CDR1 MRHNA, CDR2 SNTAGT. The CDR3 DNA follows: TGTGCCAGCAGAGGGGATACAGATACGCAGTATTTT. Translation gives CASRGDTDTQYF.

CDR3 nucleotides: TGTGCCTGGAGTGCCGGGACAGGGGGCGAGAGTGGCTACACCTTC. Amino acid sequence: CAWSAGTGGESGYTF. The chain has TRBV30 and TRBJ1-2, with 12 bases lining up with TRBD1. The germline V gene has CDR1 GTSNPN and CDR2 SVGIG (reference sequence). The CDR3 sequence is 15 residues long. J was trimmed by 7 bases and V by 1 base; bases with no gene match: 7.

The rearrangement links TRBV5-6 to TRBJ1-1; TRBD1 agrees at 8 bases. Per the germline V gene, CDR1 is SGHDT and CDR2 is YYEEEE. V shed 0 bases and J 4 bases; nucleotides not matched to a gene: 5. The CDR3 covers 15 residues. The CDR3 reads CASSLGATGGTEAFF. The CDR3 nucleotides are TGTGCCAGCAGCTTGGGGGCAACAGGGGGCACTGAAGCTTTCTTT.

The rearrangement uses TRBV27 and TRBJ2-2; a weak D match, TRBD1 (5 bases). CDR3 size: 15 residues. Germline V lookup: CDR1 MNHEY, CDR2 SMNVEV (reference sequence). Trimming shortened V by 2 bases and J by 4 bases, and 11 bases separated the two germline ends. This chain's CDR3 is CASSLIRVSTGELFF. As DNA, the CDR3 is TGTGCCAGCAGTTTAATCAGGGTGAGCACCGGGGAGCTGTTTTTT.

CDR3 coding DNA: TGTGCCTGGAGTGTACCGCAGTCGGGTGAAAAACTGTTTTTT. Translating it yields CAWSVPQSGEKLFF. This chain uses TRBV30 with TRBJ1-4, with no clear D. This CDR3 is 14 amino acids long. Trimming shortened V by 0 bases and J by 7 bases, and 12 bases separated the two germline ends. Germline loops: CDR1 GTSNPN, CDR2 SVGIG (reference sequence).

V gene TRBV6-5 combines with J gene TRBJ2-7; D is unclear. Between the trimmed V and J ends, which lost 4 bases and 4 bases, there was a span of 11 bases. Germline V gene sequence: CDR1 MNHEY, CDR2 SVGAGI. The CDR3 runs 13 residues. The CDR3 DNA sequence: TGTGCCAGCAGTTTGAGCAAATGGTACGAGCAGTACTTC. Its protein is CASSLSKWYEQYF.

The rearrangement links TRBV7-8 to TRBJ2-3; maybe TRBD2 (6 bases). The V gene's germline CDR1 is SGHVS and CDR2 FQNEAQ. The CDR3 spans 16 residues. V dropped 4 bases and J dropped 5 bases, with 19 bases sitting between them. The CDR3 bases are TGTGCCAGCAGCTCCGTAGCGGAGAGGGGCCAAGATACGCAGTATTTT. It codes for CASSSVAERGQDTQYF.

This chain uses TRBV2 with TRBJ2-2, with 10 bases aligning to TRBD2. Losses at the gene ends were 6 bases for V and 3 bases for J; bases not matched to a gene: 4. The CDR3 has 15 amino acids. The V gene's germline CDR1 is SNHLY and CDR2 FYNNEI. CDR3 region: CASRGTSADTGELFF. The CDR3 DNA sequence: TGTGCCAGCAGAGGGACTAGCGCGGACACCGGGGAGCTGTTTTTT.

The gene calls are TRBV3-1 (or the pseudogene TRBV3-2) and TRBJ2-7, with a weak D call TRBD1 (6 bases). The germline V gene has CDR1 LGHDT and CDR2 YNNKEL (reference sequence). V was clipped by 3 bases and J by 3 bases, with 15 bases between them. The CDR3 length is 15 residues. CDR3 sequence (DNA): TGTGCCAGCAGCCAGGGGGCGGGTCAGTACTACGAGCAGTACTTC. This sequence encodes CASSQGAGQYYEQYF.

This rearrangement joins TRBV6-1 to TRBJ1-4; no firm D call. The germline V and J ends were trimmed by 2 bases and 2 bases, with 12 bases remaining between them. Germline V CDR1 and CDR2: MNHNS, SASEGT. This CDR3 contains 16 residues. This CDR3 is CASSELAGSTNEKLFF. The CDR3 nucleotides read TGTGCCAGCAGTGAACTCGCGGGGTCCACTAATGAAAAACTGTTTTTT.

The chain has TRBV13 and TRBJ1-2; D not resolved. Germline CDR1 is PRHDT and CDR2 is FYEKMQ (reference sequence). V shed 0 bases and J shed 0 bases, with 5 bases lying between them. This CDR3 comprises 14 residues. The CDR3 nucleotides are TGTGCCAGCAGCTTAGGGCAGGCTAACTATGGCTACACCTTC. Its translation is CASSLGQANYGYTF. Full variable domain (remainder filled in from reference TRBV13 and TRBJ1-2): AAGVIQSPRHLIKEKRETATLKCYPIPRHDTVYWYQQGPGQDPQFLISFYEKMQSDKGSIPDRFSAQQFSDYHSELNMSSLELGDSALYFCASSLGQANYGYTFGSGTRLTVV.